What follows describes a single T cell receptor (beta chain). This sample was taken from a study of HIV-infected patients and healthy controls. The CDR3 is made up of 14 amino acids. The germline V gene has CDR1 SGDLS and CDR2 YYNGEE. Trimming shortened V by 4 bases and J by 3 bases, and 13 bases separated the two germline ends. Follow-up blood was drawn about 14 weeks, roughly three months, after antiretroviral therapy began. Whole blood was used without fractionation, so all unsorted peripheral T cells were included. Reverse transcription used roughly 450 ng RNA and constant-region primers for alpha and beta. Alpha and beta chain libraries were made separately by chain-specific third strand synthesis with multiplexing indices. One entry per CDR3 protein, called by TCRdb with MiXCR from the 5' RACE reads. The sample consists of about 9,000 distinct CDR3 sequences, approximately 9.1% of them appearing once.

This sample comprised blood, obtained during antiretroviral therapy. The chain recombines TRBV9 with TRBJ1-1, with unresolved D. The TCR was taken from an adult with HIV infection. The CDR3 sequence: CASSPQLGDTEAFF. For the CDR3, the DNA is TGTGCCAGCAGCCCCCAGTTGGGCGACACTGAAGCTTTCTTT.